The 14 T cell receptor beta chains below come from one sample, sequenced in a study of shared clonotypes between healthy human individuals. This table comes from immunoSEQ multiplex PCR, and its TCRdb copy is limited to in-frame clones, with some not included. The sample shows approximately 470,000 clones, 65% to 85% of them seen only once. The sequencing input was PBMCs. These receptors all stem from a woman in her 40s in good health. Some clones in this sample may be carry-over from other donors' samples.

The chain links TRBV28 to TRBJ2-2; possibly TRBD2 for D (7 bases). This CDR3 has 16 residues. The V gene's germline CDR1 is MDHEN and CDR2 SYDVKM. The germline V and J ends were trimmed by 6 bases and 5 bases, with 19 bases remaining between them. The CDR3 here is CASSPPVGGQTGELFF. The CDR3 DNA reads TGTGCCAGCAGCCCCCCCGTCGGGGGGCAAACCGGGGAGCTGTTTTTT.

As concerns this clone: A far larger clone differs by one base, so this is likely a read error. At the DNA level, this CDR3 is encoded by other sequences in the same sample as well. This chain uses TRBV5-1 with TRBJ2-5; no reliable D call. The better agreement between TRBJ2-7 and the DNA end casts doubt on the J call. In germline, CDR1 is SGHRS, CDR2 YFSETQ. The CDR3 runs 16 residues. The DNA for the CDR3 is TGCGCCAGCAGCCCATCAGGTGCGGCGGACCCCCACGAGCAGTACTTC. Its translation is CASSPSGAADPHEQYF.

The V gene is TRBV4-2, the J gene TRBJ2-7; 9 bases fit TRBD1. The junction had 7 bases not matched to a gene; V was cut back by 4 bases and J by 3 bases. CDR1 is LGHNA and CDR2 is YNFKEQ in the germline V gene. The CDR3 consists of 15 residues. The CDR3 coding sequence is TGTGCCAGCAGCCCCAGGACAGGGGAAAGCTACGAGCAGTACTTC. The encoded protein is CASSPRTGESYEQYF.

Comments on this clone: The likely explanation is a read error, given a far larger clone one base away. This sequence joins TRBV5-6 and TRBJ2-1; tentative D call: TRBD1 (6 bases). CDR3 length equals 15 residues. V was pared by 4 bases and J by 9 bases, with 20 bases between. Germline CDR1 is SGHDT and CDR2 is YYEEEE. CDR3 protein: CASSHPGQGWGEQFF. The CDR3 DNA reads as TGTGCCAGCAGCCATCCGGGGCAGGGGTGGGGTGAGCAGTTCTTC.

V and J are TRBV28 and TRBJ1-4; TRBD1 might be the D (5 bases). The CDR3 length is 17 residues. V was cut by 1 base and J by 0 bases, with 12 bases left in between. Germline assignment: CDR1 MDHEN and CDR2 SYDVKM. The CDR3 DNA is TGTGCCAGCAGTTTATTGGGTGGGGGTGCAACTAATGAAAAACTGTTTTTT. It translates to CASSLLGGGATNEKLFF.

This clone has just one count. The CDR3 reads CASSLALDRRYGYTF. In nucleotides, the CDR3 is TGTGCCAGCAGCTTGGCCTTGGACCGGAGGTATGGCTACACCTTC. The V gene is TRBV5-6, the J gene TRBJ1-2; D is undetermined. With 0 bases removed from V and 5 bases from J, the gap between germline ends came to 14 bases. This CDR3 is 15 amino acids long. Per the germline V gene, CDR1 is SGHDT and CDR2 is YYEEEE.

Of note for this clone: A far larger clone is off by one base, so a read error is likely. The CDR3 DNA is TGTGCCAGCGGTTTTCGGGGGACGCTGAACACTGAAGCTTTCTTT. Its protein product is CASGFRGTLNTEAFF. The V call is TRBV28, the J call TRBJ1-1, with a weak D call TRBD1 (5 bases). The germline gives CDR1 MDHEN, CDR2 SYDVKM. This CDR3 comprises 15 residues.

The genes are TRBV5-1 and TRBJ2-2; D possibly uses TRBD1 or TRBD2 (5 bases each). The V end was cut by 0 bases, the J end by 4 bases, with 13 bases between. CDR1 is SGHRS, CDR2 YFSETQ, per germline. This CDR3 comprises 16 residues. CDR3 protein: CASSLGLRGLTGELFF. The CDR3, as DNA: TGCGCCAGCAGCTTGGGCCTGAGGGGCCTCACCGGGGAGCTGTTTTTT.

V gene TRBV11-2 combines with J gene TRBJ2-4, with D possibly matching TRBD1 (5 bases). V shed 5 bases and J shed 1 base, with 15 bases lying between them. The germline V gene has CDR1 SGHAT and CDR2 FQNNGV. There are 16 residues in the CDR3. CDR3 region: CASSLGLVTAKNIQYF. CDR3 nucleotide sequence: TGTGCCAGCAGCCTGGGGCTAGTTACGGCCAAAAACATTCAGTACTTC.

This clone was seen only a few times. Other nucleotide sequences from this sample produce the same CDR3. The chain joins TRBV9 to TRBJ1-2; no firm D call. Trimming cost V 2 bases and J 4 bases, with 15 bases left between them. Germline V gene data show CDR1 as SGDLS and CDR2 as YYNGEE. The length of the CDR3 is 15 residues. CDR3 DNA sequence: TGTGCCAGCAGCGTGGAGGGTGTGTTGGGCTATGGCTACACCTTC. Its translation: CASSVEGVLGYGYTF.

This clone was seen only a few times. The rearrangement joins TRBV5-1 to TRBJ2-2; D is unresolved. The CDR3 has 14 amino acids. Germline loops: CDR1 SGHRS, CDR2 YFSETQ. V lost 0 bases and J 4 bases, leaving 7 bases between the germline ends. The CDR3 is CASSLEPSTGELFF. DNA for the CDR3: TGCGCCAGCAGCTTGGAACCTAGCACCGGGGAGCTGTTTTTT.

Points on this clone: A read error is likely here: a far larger clone is one base away. The sample holds other DNA sequences that translate to the same CDR3. This rearrangement joins TRBV28 to TRBJ2-7; 7 positions agree with TRBD1. CDR3 length: 15 amino acids. The V gene's germline CDR1 is MDHEN and CDR2 SYDVKM. As DNA, the CDR3 is TGCGCCAGCAACACTATAGGGGGCCCTACCTACGAGCAGTACTTC. As protein: CASNTIGGPTYEQYF. Full variable domain (missing parts from reference TRBV28 and TRBJ2-7): DVKVTQSSRYLVKRTGEKVFLECVQDMDHENMFWYRQDPGLGLRLIYFSYDVKMKEKGDIPEGYSVSREKKERFSLILESASTNQTSMYLCASNTIGGPTYEQYFGPGTRLTVT.

V usage is TRBV9 and J usage is TRBJ2-1; D not certain. Per the germline V gene, CDR1 is SGDLS and CDR2 is YYNGEE. The CDR3 is 15 residues long. Trimming stripped 4 bases from V and 1 base from J, with 12 bases between. The CDR3 sequence is CASSSEAGSYNEQFF. CDR3 nucleotide sequence: TGTGCCAGCAGCTCCGAAGCCGGTTCCTACAATGAGCAGTTCTTC.

A single count supports this clone. The chain recombines TRBV4-2 with TRBJ1-4; D unclear. Per germline, CDR1 LGHNA and CDR2 YNFKEQ. V was clipped by 0 bases and J by 7 bases, with 15 bases between them. CDR3 size: 16 residues. CDR3 nucleotide sequence: TGTGCCAGCAGCCAAGATCGCGACCTAACCCTTGAAAAACTGTTTTTT. It codes for CASSQDRDLTLEKLFF.